These 9 T cell receptor beta chains were all obtained from the same sample, sequenced in a study of cytomegalovirus exposure and HLA in healthy donors. The PCR was carried out with 60 Vbeta primers and 13 Jbeta primers. Profiled with immunoSEQ multiplex PCR; TCRdb holds only in-frame clones, not every one. Of about 160,000 clones listed, under 90% are singletons. The sequencing sample was made of PBMCs. All receptors derive from a man under 40 in good health and CMV-seronegative.

The rearrangement joins TRBV6-5 to TRBJ2-7; D may be TRBD2 (6 bases). The germline V gene has CDR1 MNHEY and CDR2 SVGAGI. The CDR3 loop spans 14 amino acids. V lost 4 bases and J 1 base, leaving 11 bases between the germline ends. CDR3: CASSLRLESYEQYF. The CDR3 coding sequence is TGTGCCAGCAGTTTAAGACTAGAATCCTACGAGCAGTACTTC.

The chain couples TRBV7-3 to TRBJ1-1; maybe TRBD1 (5 bases). The CDR3 contains 14 residues. CDR1 is SGHTA and CDR2 is FQGTGA in the germline V gene. V dropped 0 bases and J dropped 7 bases, with 12 bases sitting between them. In DNA form, the CDR3 reads TGTGCCAGCAGCTTAACCTCCCGGGGGGGTGAAGCTTTCTTT. Protein: CASSLTSRGGEAFF.

The V call is TRBV4-1, the J call TRBJ1-5; D is perhaps TRBD1 (5 bases). The CDR3 length is 14 residues. The V gene lost 4 bases and the J gene lost 4 bases, with 11 bases spanning the gap. Germline-derived CDR1 and CDR2 are MGHRA and YSYEKL. The CDR3 region has the DNA TGCGCCAGCAGCCCCCTCCGGGGGAATCAGCCCCAGCATTTT. Its translation is CASSPLRGNQPQHF.

The V call is TRBV7-3, the J call TRBJ2-2; TRBD2 matches at 8 bases. Germline-derived CDR1 and CDR2 are SGHTA and FQGTGA. This CDR3 is built from 16 residues. The trim removed 5 bases at V and 3 bases at J, leaving 8 bases unmatched. CDR3 nucleotide sequence: TGTGCCAGCAGCCCCGACGGGGGGGCGGACACCGGGGAGCTGTTTTTT. Its translation is CASSPDGGADTGELFF. The whole variable domain, remainder taken from reference TRBV7-3 and TRBJ2-2, is GAGVSQTPSNKVTEKGKYVELRCDPISGHTALYWYRQSLGQGPEFLIYFQGTGAADDSGLPNDRFFAVRPEGSVSTLKIQRTERGDSAVYLCASSPDGGADTGELFFGEGSRLTVL.

In this sample, this clone turned up once. CDR3 bases: TGCGCCAGCAGCTCAACAGGGGGAAAACTGTTTTTT. Its translation is CASSSTGGKLFF. The chain couples TRBV5-1 to TRBJ1-4; 8 bases agree with TRBD1. The CDR3 has 12 amino acids. Germline V gives CDR1 SGHRS, CDR2 YFSETQ. Unmatched junction bases numbered 2, after V lost 3 bases and J lost 10 bases.

The rearrangement uses TRBV11-2 and TRBJ1-3; unclear D gene. The CDR3 covers 14 residues. Per germline, CDR1 SGHAT and CDR2 FQNNGV. V was pared by 1 base and J by 4 bases, with 8 bases between. CDR3 protein: CASSLAAGGNTIYF. CDR3 sequence (DNA): TGTGCCAGCAGCTTAGCGGCAGGAGGAAACACCATATATTTT.

The chain couples TRBV7-9 to TRBJ1-1; D might be TRBD1 (5 bases). Germline V CDR1 and CDR2: SEHNR, FQNEAQ (reference sequence). The CDR3 is 11 amino acids. DNA for the CDR3: TGTTCCGGGGGAGGGGACACTGAAGCTTTCTTT. This encodes CSGGGDTEAFF.

This clone has more than one count but fewer than ten. The chain employs TRBV27 and TRBJ1-2, with D possibly matching TRBD1 (5 bases). V lost 6 bases, J lost 4 bases, and 18 bases lay in between. Germline V gives CDR1 MNHEY, CDR2 SMNVEV (reference sequence). The CDR3 has 15 residues. The CDR3 loop is CASRPFRGASYGYTF. CDR3 DNA: TGTGCCAGCAGGCCTTTTAGGGGCGCGAGCTATGGCTACACCTTC.

Notes on this clone: The junction and the germline gene differ at one end; a read error may be behind it. The chain employs TRBV7-9 and TRBJ1-4; the D is unclear. Germline lookup yields CDR1 SEHNR and CDR2 FQNEAQ (reference sequence). The CDR3 length is 15 residues. CDR3 sequence reads: CSSSLGYQEDEKLFF. The CDR3 DNA reads TGTTCCAGCAGCTTAGGGTATCAGGAGGATGAAAAACTGTTTTTT.